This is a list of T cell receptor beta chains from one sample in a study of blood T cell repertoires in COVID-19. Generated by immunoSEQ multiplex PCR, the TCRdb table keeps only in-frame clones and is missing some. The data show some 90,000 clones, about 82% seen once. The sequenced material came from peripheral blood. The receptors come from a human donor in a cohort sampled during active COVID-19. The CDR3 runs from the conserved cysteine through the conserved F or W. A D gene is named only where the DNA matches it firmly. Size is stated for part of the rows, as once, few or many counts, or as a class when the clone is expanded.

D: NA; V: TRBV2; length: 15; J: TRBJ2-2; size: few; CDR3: CASNPPGTNTGELFF; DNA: TGTGCCAGCAACCCTCCCGGGACAAATACCGGGGAGCTGTTTTTT
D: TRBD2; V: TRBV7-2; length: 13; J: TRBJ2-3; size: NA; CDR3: CASSLRGVDTQYF; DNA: TGTGCCAGCAGCTTACGGGGGGTAGATACGCAGTATTTT
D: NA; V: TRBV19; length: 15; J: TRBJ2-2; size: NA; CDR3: CASSFRVLGTGELFF; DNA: TGTGCCAGTAGTTTCAGGGTTCTGGGCACCGGGGAGCTGTTTTTT
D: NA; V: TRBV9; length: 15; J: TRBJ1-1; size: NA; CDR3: CASSVKGDPNTEAFF; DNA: TGTGCCAGCAGCGTAAAGGGGGACCCGAACACTGAAGCTTTCTTT
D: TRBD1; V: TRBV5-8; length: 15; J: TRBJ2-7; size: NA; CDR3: CASSSRDRGRPEQYF; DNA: TGTGCCAGCAGCTCCCGGGACAGGGGTCGTCCCGAGCAGTACTTC
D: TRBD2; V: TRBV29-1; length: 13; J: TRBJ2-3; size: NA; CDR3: CSGRTSLTDTQYF; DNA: TGCAGCGGGAGGACTAGTCTCACAGATACGCAGTATTTT
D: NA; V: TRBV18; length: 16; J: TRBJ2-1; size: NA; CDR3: CASSPEPGLHDTRDLF; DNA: TGTGCCAGCTCTCCTGAGCCGGGACTTCATGACACAAGAGACCTCTTC
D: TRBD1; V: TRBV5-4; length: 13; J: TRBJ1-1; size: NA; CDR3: CASSLTGGTEAFF; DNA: TGTGCCAGCAGCTTAACAGGGGGCACTGAAGCTTTCTTT
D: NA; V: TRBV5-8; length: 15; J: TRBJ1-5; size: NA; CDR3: CASSLGVLSNQPQHF; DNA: TGTGCCAGCAGCTTGGGAGTTTTGAGTAATCAGCCCCAGCATTTT
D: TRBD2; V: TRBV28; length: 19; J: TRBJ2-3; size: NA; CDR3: CASSSPQRLAGGLTDTQYF; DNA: TGTGCCAGCAGTTCTCCCCAACGATTGGCGGGAGGCCTCACAGATACGCAGTATTTT
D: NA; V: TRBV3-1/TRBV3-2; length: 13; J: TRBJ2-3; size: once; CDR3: CASSWYDSPTQYF; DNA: TGTGCCAGCAGTTGGTACGACAGTCCAACGCAGTATTTT
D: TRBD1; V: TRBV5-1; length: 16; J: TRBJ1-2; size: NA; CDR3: CASSRDMSGGHYGYTF; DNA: TGCGCCAGCAGCAGGGACATGTCAGGGGGCCACTATGGCTACACCTTC
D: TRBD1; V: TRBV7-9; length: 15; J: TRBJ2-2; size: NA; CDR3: CASSGGQGGTGELFF; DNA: TGTGCCAGCAGCGGCGGACAGGGGGGCACCGGGGAGCTGTTTTTT
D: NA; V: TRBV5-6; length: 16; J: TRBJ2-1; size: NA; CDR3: CASSLPPRAAYNEQFF; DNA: TGTGCCAGCAGCTTGCCCCCGCGCGCGGCCTACAATGAGCAGTTCTTC
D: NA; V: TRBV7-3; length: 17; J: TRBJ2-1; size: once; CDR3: CASSLTFGEAIYNEQFF; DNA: TGTGCCAGCAGCTTAACGTTCGGGGAGGCCATCTACAATGAGCAGTTCTTC
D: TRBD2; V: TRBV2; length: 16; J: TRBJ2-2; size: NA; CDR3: CASSEVAGVATGELFF; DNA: TGTGCCAGCAGTGAAGTGGCGGGAGTTGCCACCGGGGAGCTGTTTTTT
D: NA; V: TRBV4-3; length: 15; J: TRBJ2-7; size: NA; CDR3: CASSQGRAQVGEQYF; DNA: TGCGCCAGCAGCCAAGGGCGGGCGCAAGTGGGGGAGCAGTACTTC
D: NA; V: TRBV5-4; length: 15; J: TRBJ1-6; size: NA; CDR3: CASSQRGNVNSPLHF; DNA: TGTGCCAGCAGCCAACGGGGGAACGTGAATTCACCCCTCCACTTT
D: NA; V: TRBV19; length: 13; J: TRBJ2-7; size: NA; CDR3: CASSPRDYDEQYF; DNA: TGTGCCAGTAGCCCGAGAGACTACGACGAGCAGTACTTC
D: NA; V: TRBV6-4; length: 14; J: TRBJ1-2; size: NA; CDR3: CASSGGPADYGYTF; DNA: TGTGCCAGCAGTGGAGGCCCTGCTGACTATGGCTACACCTTC
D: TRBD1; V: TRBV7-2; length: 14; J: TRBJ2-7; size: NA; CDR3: CASSTRQGDYEQYF; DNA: TGTGCCAGCAGCACCAGACAGGGGGACTACGAGCAGTACTTC
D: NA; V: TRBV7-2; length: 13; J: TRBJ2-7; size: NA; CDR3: CASSTQQGIGQYF; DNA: TGTGCCAGCAGCACCCAACAGGGAATCGGGCAGTACTTC
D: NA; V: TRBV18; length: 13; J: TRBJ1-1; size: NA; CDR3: CASSLQGDTEAFF; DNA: TGTGCCAGCTCACTACAGGGTGACACTGAAGCTTTCTTT
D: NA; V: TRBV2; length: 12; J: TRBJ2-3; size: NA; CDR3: CASTQGIDTQYF; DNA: TGTGCCAGCACCCAGGGAATAGATACGCAGTATTTT
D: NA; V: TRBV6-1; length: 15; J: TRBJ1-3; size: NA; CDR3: CASSEQEQSVSTIYF; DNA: TGTGCCAGCAGTGAACAGGAACAGTCCGTCTCCACCATATATTTT
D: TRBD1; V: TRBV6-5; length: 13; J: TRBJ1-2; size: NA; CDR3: CASTDRGGTGYTF; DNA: TGTGCCAGCACCGACAGGGGGGGAACGGGCTACACCTTC
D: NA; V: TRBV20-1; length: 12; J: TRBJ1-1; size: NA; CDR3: CSASQGSTEAFF; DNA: TGCAGTGCTAGTCAGGGAAGCACTGAAGCTTTCTTT
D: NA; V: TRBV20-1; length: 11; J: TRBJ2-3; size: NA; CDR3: CSARRRDTQYF; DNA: TGCAGTGCTAGGAGAAGAGATACGCAGTATTTT
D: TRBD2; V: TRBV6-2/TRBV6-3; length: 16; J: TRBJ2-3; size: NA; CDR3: CASSYLRGEPTDTQYF; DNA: TGTGCCAGCAGTTACTTGCGGGGGGAACCCACAGATACGCAGTATTTT
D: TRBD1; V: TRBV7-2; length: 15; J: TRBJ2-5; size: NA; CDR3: CASSWGQGAMETQYF; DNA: TGTGCCAGCAGCTGGGGACAGGGGGCTATGGAGACCCAGTACTTC
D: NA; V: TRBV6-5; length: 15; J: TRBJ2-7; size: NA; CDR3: CASSYSTGSTYEQYF; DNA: TGTGCCAGCAGTTACTCTACAGGCTCCACCTACGAGCAGTACTTC
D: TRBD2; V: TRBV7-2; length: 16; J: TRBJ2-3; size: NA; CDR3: CASSLGGRGFTDTQYF; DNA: TGTGCCAGCAGCTTAGGCGGGAGGGGATTCACAGATACGCAGTATTTT
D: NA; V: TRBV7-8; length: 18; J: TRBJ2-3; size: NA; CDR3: CASSPGIVWVGQPDTQYF; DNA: TGTGCCAGCAGCCCCGGGATAGTTTGGGTAGGGCAGCCAGATACGCAGTATTTT
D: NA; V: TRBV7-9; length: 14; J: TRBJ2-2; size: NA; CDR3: CASSDDINTGELFF; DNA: TGTGCCAGCAGCGATGACATCAACACCGGGGAGCTGTTTTTT
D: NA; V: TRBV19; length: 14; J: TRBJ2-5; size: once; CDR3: CASRTGYSQETQYF; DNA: TGTGCCAGTAGAACTGGTTATTCCCAAGAGACCCAGTACTTC
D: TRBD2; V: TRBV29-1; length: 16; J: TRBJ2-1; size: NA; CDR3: CSVEEYLAGGENEQFF; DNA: TGCAGCGTTGAAGAATACCTAGCGGGAGGGGAGAATGAGCAGTTCTTC
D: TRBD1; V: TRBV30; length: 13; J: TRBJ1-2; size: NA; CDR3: CAWSVQGAYGYTF; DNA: TGTGCCTGGAGTGTACAGGGGGCGTATGGCTACACCTTC
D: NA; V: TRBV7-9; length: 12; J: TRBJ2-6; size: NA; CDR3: CASSQGANVLTF; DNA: TGTGCCAGCAGCCAGGGGGCCAACGTCCTGACTTTC
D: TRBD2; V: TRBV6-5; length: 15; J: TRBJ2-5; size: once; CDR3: CASRALAGGLETQYF; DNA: TGTGCCAGCAGAGCGCTCGCGGGAGGGTTAGAGACCCAGTACTTC
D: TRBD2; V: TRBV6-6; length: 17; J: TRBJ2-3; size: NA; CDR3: CASSRKGAGLVTDTQYF; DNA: TGTGCCAGCAGCCGAAAAGGAGCGGGACTAGTCACAGATACGCAGTATTTT
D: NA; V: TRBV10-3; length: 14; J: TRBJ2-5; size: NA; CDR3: CASNGGFSQETQYF; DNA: TGTGCCTCAAATGGCGGGTTCTCCCAAGAGACCCAGTACTTC
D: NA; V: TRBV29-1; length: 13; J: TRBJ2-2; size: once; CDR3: CSVEDRGFGELFF; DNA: TGCAGCGTTGAAGACAGGGGTTTTGGGGAGCTGTTTTTT
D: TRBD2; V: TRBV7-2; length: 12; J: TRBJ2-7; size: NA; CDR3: CATTGSGTEQYF; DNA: TGTGCCACTACCGGTAGCGGGACCGAGCAGTACTTC
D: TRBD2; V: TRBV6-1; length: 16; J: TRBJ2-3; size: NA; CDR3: CASSDPSGRMADTQYF; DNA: TGTGCCAGCAGTGATCCTAGCGGGAGAATGGCAGATACGCAGTATTTT
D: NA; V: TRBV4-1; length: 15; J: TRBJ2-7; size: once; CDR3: CASSQDYRDTYEQYF; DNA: TGCGCCAGCAGCCAAGATTACAGGGACACCTACGAGCAGTACTTC
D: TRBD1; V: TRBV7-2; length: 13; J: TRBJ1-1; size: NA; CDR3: CASRRTGGTEAFF; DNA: TGTGCCAGCAGACGTACAGGGGGCACTGAAGCTTTCTTT
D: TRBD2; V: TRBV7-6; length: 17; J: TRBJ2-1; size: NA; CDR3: CASSRTSGGRLYNEQFF; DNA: TGTGCCAGCAGCCGAACTAGCGGGGGGCGTCTATACAATGAGCAGTTCTTC
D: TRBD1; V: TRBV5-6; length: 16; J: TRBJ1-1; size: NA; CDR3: CASSLDRGNMNTEAFF; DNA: TGTGCCAGCAGTCTGGACAGGGGAAACATGAACACTGAAGCTTTCTTT
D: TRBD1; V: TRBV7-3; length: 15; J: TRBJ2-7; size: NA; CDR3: CASSSGQGASYEQYF; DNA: TGTGCCAGCAGCTCGGGACAGGGGGCTTCCTACGAGCAGTACTTC
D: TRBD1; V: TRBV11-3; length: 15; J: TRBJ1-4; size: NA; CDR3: CASSTPGQWGEKLFF; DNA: TGTGCCAGCAGCACACCGGGACAGTGGGGAGAAAAACTGTTTTTT
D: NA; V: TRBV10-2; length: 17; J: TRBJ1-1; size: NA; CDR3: CASSDRMRMVVNTEAFF; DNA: TGCGCCAGCAGTGATAGGATGAGGATGGTAGTGAACACTGAAGCTTTCTTT
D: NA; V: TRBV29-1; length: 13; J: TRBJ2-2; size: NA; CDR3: CSARTPNTGELFF; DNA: TGCAGCGCCCGGACTCCTAACACCGGGGAGCTGTTTTTT
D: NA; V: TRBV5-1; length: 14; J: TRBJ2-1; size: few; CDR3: CASSLRTNYNEQFF; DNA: TGCGCCAGCAGCTTGAGGACTAACTACAATGAGCAGTTCTTC
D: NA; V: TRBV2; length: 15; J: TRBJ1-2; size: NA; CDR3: CASSEALPRDTGYTF; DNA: TGTGCCAGCAGTGAAGCGCTTCCTAGGGACACCGGCTACACCTTC